The source of this T cell receptor beta chain is a study of CD8+ T cells in alopecia areata. Turning to the study itself: Female C3H/HeJ mice aged about 6-11 weeks were given skin from C3H/HeJ graft donors, about 6-13 months old, that had spontaneous alopecia. Study-level points and caveats: Mice showed clearer TCR sharing than patients did, a gap that was possibly HLA-related. Especially in alopecia totalis/universalis, lesional scalp showed greater clonality than normal scalp did. Tissue-resident alphabeta T cells belonging to normal skin likewise get sequenced within scalp specimens.

Extracted from the samples, RNA was reverse transcribed into cDNA to serve as the sequencing template. Repertoires were generated with immunoSEQ multiplex PCR, while TCRdb's copy carries only in-frame clones and drops some. The specimen gives 290,000 or so clones without singletons; the ten biggest hold more than 0.95%. Between the trimmed V and J ends, which lost 3 bases and 0 bases, there was a span of 8 bases. Germline values: CDR1 FNHDT, CDR2 SITEND (reference sequence). The CDR3 covers 14 residues. This clone was counted between two and nine times. The antigen is unknown. Gene labels here are mouse ones. The missing CDR3 end, 4 residues past where the read stops, is filled in from the germline J gene. The pooled cutaneous lymph node cells were sorted using several markers (CD4, CD8alpha, NKG2D, NKG2ACE and others).

The specimen was CD4+ T cells sorted from a lymph node. This sequence joins TRBV19 and TRBJ2-3, with D unresolved. The receptor comes from a C3H/HeJ mouse with alopecia areata. Strain haplotype at MHC: H2-k. The CDR3 protein is CASSTQISAETLYF. CDR3 bases read: TGTGCCAGCAGTACTCAAATTAGTGCAGAA.